The 7 T cell receptor beta chains below come from one sample, sequenced in a study of sequential checkpoint blockade in melanoma. Libraries were prepared by immunoSEQ multiplex PCR; TCRdb keeps only in-frame clonotypes and omits some of them. The sample consists of about 27,000 clones, 70% to 85% of them appearing once. The treatment: randomized to nivolumab then ipilimumab (arm A) or the reverse (arm B). The sequenced sample was CD8+ T cells sorted from blood (inferred from file names), obtained from a patient given nivolumab and ipilimumab in sequence. These receptors were taken from a human donor with melanoma.

This clone has a handful of counts. V is TRBV7-6 and J is TRBJ1-4, with no clear D. Trimming left V 0 bases short and J 8 bases short, with 10 bases between. Per germline, CDR1 SGHVS and CDR2 FNYEAQ. This CDR3 has 14 amino acids. CDR3 sequence: CASSLARDNEKLFF. The DNA for the CDR3 is TGTGCCAGCAGCTTAGCGAGGGATAACGAAAAACTGTTTTTT.

This chain joins TRBV27 and TRBJ2-7, with D unresolved. Trimming shortened V by 0 bases and J by 3 bases, and 12 bases separated the two germline ends. CDR3 length: 15 residues. Germline V gives CDR1 MNHEY, CDR2 SMNVEV (reference sequence). The CDR3 DNA follows: TGTGCCAGCAGTTTATCCAGCGCCCCTGGCTACGAGCAGTACTTC. As protein: CASSLSSAPGYEQYF.

The chain recombines TRBV7-9 with TRBJ1-2; 8 bases are shared with TRBD1. From germline, CDR1 is SEHNR and CDR2 FQNEAQ (reference sequence). The CDR3 sequence is 14 residues long. The junction had 2 bases not matched to a gene; V was cut back by 1 base and J by 4 bases. The DNA for the CDR3 is TGTGCCAGCAGCTTAGGGGGGACAGGCTATGGCTACACCTTC. Its protein is CASSLGGTGYGYTF.

The V gene is TRBV2, the J gene TRBJ2-3, with 10 nucleotides matching TRBD2. The junction had 8 bases not matched to a gene; V was cut back by 7 bases and J by 1 base. Germline V gene data show CDR1 as SNHLY and CDR2 as FYNNEI. The CDR3 runs 16 residues. CDR3 amino acids: CASKRGTSVRTDTQYF. CDR3 sequence (DNA): TGTGCCAGCAAACGGGGGACTAGCGTCCGCACAGATACGCAGTATTTT.

The chain is built from TRBV5-8 and TRBJ2-7; 9 bases fit TRBD1. Germline CDR1 SGHTS, CDR2 YDEGEE. The V gene end was trimmed by 4 bases and the J gene end by 6 bases; junction bases not matched to a gene: 5. The CDR3 is 13 residues long. In nucleotides, the CDR3 is TGTGCCAGCAGCAGCAGACAGGGGGGCGAGCAGTACTTC. Translation gives CASSSRQGGEQYF.

J is TRBJ1-1 and V is TRBV4-1; D may be TRBD1 (6 bases). Germline lookup yields CDR1 MGHRA and CDR2 YSYEKL. Deletions cut 0 bases from V and 6 bases from J, with 8 bases between. This CDR3 is built from 13 residues. CDR3 residues: CASSQEWGPEAFF. The CDR3 bases are TGCGCCAGCAGCCAAGAATGGGGGCCTGAAGCTTTCTTT.

By sample share, this clone is medium-sized. CDR3 DNA: TGTGCCAGCAGTAGCGGGGGATTACTTACCTACGAGCAGTACTTC. Amino acid sequence: CASSSGGLLTYEQYF. The V call is TRBV7-9, the J call TRBJ2-7; the match to TRBD2 covers 9 bases. V dropped 6 bases and J dropped 2; count of bases not matched to a gene: 8. The CDR3 has 15 residues. Germline CDR1 is SEHNR and CDR2 is FQNEAQ (reference sequence).